The TCR beta chain under discussion was sequenced for a study of identical twins. About this clonotype itself: Its cognate antigen is unknown.

TCRdb re-derived calls from the 5' RACE reads in MiXCR, one entry per CDR3 protein. The data show about 520,000 distinct CDR3 sequences, about 20% seen once. Overall study results and limits: Cord blood beta clonotypes that were abundant carried fewer insertions, and memory repertoires showed no such trend.

Germline lookup yields CDR1 SGHTA and CDR2 FQGNSA. The CDR3 covers 15 residues. With V trimmed by 5 bases and J by 4 bases, 7 bases remained unmatched. These data were also reused for a study on T cells expressing NK-cell markers. As that report states: Researchers got TCR beta repertoires out of sorted CD3+CD56+NKG2C+, CD3+CD56+NKG2C- and CD3+CD56-NKG2C+ T cells.

This clonotype was obtained from a woman in her late teens or twenties in good health. Material for sequencing was CD4+ T cells sorted from blood. The V and J genes are TRBV7-2 and TRBJ1-2, with TRBD1 matching over 10 bases. The CDR3 loop reads CASSPRDRGAYGYTF. CDR3 DNA: TGTGCCAGCAGCCCTAGGGACAGGGGTGCCTATGGCTACACCTTC.